This TCR beta chain was sequenced during a study of cytomegalovirus exposure and HLA in healthy donors. Regarding this clone: The target antigen is unknown.

Whole-study findings and limits: It was reported that TCR beta sequences correctly inferred the HLA-A and HLA-B alleles for most subjects. A later analysis by the authors found several of the most significant clusters apparently linked to common viral pathogens.

The study ran its PCR with 60 Vbeta and 13 Jbeta primers. Profiling relied on immunoSEQ multiplex PCR, and the TCRdb table lists in-frame clones only, not all of them. Of over 150,000 clones listed, 60% to 80% are singletons. The CDR3 spans 16 residues. Germline loops: CDR1 KGHSH, CDR2 LQKENI. The V and J ends lost 0 bases and 2 bases respectively, with 11 bases between them. The chain couples TRBV18 to TRBJ1-3; D ambiguous. This clonotype was sampled from a woman in her thirties in good health and CMV-seropositive. Sequenced sample: PBMCs. CDR3 coding DNA: TGTGCCAGCTCACCACCGGTTAAAACAGCTGGAAACACCATATATTTT. This translates into CASSPPVKTAGNTIYF.